This T cell receptor (beta chain) was sequenced during a study of low-dose radiotherapy and immunotherapy resistance in tumors. About the study: Patients took oral aspirin 300 mg daily for four cycles from cycle 1 day 1.

Deletions cut 6 bases from V and 10 bases from J, with 22 bases between. The germline V gene encodes CDR1 SGHRS and CDR2 YFSETQ. CDR3 length: 14 residues. TRAV- and TRBV-specific primers were used for first-strand cDNA, which covered alpha and beta chains. The PCR that amplified TCRs ran for about 20 cycles, relying on a constant-region primer and a V-primer adapter. mRNA that had been isolated underwent amplification through in vitro transcription. Via MiXCR, TCRdb re-called the reads, giving one row per CDR3 protein. The table lists tens of thousands of distinct CDR3 sequences, over 15% of them singletons. Time point described: after trial treatment. This sample's treatment: LDRT plus nivolumab, ipilimumab, low-dose cyclophosphamide and aspirin (RACIN trial).

Here the sequenced sample was PBMCs, taken after low-dose radiotherapy plus immunotherapy. The receptor was derived from a male donor with prostate cancer. The V and J genes are TRBV5-1 and TRBJ1-1, with D perhaps matching TRBD1 (6 bases). CDR3 in DNA: TGCGCCAGCATCCCAGACCCAGGGGCGGGTCGAGCTTTCTTT. Its protein product is CASIPDPGAGRAFF.